This T cell receptor beta chain derives from a study of shared clonotypes between healthy human individuals. V was clipped by 1 base and J by 12 bases, with 13 bases between them. This CDR3 contains 12 residues. Germline CDR1 and CDR2: SEHNR and FQNEAQ (reference sequence). This table comes from immunoSEQ multiplex PCR, and its TCRdb copy is limited to in-frame clones, with some not included. The sample includes just over 2,000,000 clones, 85% to 95% seen only once; the top ten take 0.13%. The V and J genes are TRBV7-9 and TRBJ2-7; TRBD1 might be the D (5 bases). Source material: naive CD4+ T cells sorted from blood. The sample's subset: CD45RA+ positively selected. This sequence was found in a man younger than 30 in good health. CDR3 nucleotides: TGTGCCAGCAGCTTAGGGCAGAACAGGCGGTACTTC. It encodes CASSLGQNRRYF.